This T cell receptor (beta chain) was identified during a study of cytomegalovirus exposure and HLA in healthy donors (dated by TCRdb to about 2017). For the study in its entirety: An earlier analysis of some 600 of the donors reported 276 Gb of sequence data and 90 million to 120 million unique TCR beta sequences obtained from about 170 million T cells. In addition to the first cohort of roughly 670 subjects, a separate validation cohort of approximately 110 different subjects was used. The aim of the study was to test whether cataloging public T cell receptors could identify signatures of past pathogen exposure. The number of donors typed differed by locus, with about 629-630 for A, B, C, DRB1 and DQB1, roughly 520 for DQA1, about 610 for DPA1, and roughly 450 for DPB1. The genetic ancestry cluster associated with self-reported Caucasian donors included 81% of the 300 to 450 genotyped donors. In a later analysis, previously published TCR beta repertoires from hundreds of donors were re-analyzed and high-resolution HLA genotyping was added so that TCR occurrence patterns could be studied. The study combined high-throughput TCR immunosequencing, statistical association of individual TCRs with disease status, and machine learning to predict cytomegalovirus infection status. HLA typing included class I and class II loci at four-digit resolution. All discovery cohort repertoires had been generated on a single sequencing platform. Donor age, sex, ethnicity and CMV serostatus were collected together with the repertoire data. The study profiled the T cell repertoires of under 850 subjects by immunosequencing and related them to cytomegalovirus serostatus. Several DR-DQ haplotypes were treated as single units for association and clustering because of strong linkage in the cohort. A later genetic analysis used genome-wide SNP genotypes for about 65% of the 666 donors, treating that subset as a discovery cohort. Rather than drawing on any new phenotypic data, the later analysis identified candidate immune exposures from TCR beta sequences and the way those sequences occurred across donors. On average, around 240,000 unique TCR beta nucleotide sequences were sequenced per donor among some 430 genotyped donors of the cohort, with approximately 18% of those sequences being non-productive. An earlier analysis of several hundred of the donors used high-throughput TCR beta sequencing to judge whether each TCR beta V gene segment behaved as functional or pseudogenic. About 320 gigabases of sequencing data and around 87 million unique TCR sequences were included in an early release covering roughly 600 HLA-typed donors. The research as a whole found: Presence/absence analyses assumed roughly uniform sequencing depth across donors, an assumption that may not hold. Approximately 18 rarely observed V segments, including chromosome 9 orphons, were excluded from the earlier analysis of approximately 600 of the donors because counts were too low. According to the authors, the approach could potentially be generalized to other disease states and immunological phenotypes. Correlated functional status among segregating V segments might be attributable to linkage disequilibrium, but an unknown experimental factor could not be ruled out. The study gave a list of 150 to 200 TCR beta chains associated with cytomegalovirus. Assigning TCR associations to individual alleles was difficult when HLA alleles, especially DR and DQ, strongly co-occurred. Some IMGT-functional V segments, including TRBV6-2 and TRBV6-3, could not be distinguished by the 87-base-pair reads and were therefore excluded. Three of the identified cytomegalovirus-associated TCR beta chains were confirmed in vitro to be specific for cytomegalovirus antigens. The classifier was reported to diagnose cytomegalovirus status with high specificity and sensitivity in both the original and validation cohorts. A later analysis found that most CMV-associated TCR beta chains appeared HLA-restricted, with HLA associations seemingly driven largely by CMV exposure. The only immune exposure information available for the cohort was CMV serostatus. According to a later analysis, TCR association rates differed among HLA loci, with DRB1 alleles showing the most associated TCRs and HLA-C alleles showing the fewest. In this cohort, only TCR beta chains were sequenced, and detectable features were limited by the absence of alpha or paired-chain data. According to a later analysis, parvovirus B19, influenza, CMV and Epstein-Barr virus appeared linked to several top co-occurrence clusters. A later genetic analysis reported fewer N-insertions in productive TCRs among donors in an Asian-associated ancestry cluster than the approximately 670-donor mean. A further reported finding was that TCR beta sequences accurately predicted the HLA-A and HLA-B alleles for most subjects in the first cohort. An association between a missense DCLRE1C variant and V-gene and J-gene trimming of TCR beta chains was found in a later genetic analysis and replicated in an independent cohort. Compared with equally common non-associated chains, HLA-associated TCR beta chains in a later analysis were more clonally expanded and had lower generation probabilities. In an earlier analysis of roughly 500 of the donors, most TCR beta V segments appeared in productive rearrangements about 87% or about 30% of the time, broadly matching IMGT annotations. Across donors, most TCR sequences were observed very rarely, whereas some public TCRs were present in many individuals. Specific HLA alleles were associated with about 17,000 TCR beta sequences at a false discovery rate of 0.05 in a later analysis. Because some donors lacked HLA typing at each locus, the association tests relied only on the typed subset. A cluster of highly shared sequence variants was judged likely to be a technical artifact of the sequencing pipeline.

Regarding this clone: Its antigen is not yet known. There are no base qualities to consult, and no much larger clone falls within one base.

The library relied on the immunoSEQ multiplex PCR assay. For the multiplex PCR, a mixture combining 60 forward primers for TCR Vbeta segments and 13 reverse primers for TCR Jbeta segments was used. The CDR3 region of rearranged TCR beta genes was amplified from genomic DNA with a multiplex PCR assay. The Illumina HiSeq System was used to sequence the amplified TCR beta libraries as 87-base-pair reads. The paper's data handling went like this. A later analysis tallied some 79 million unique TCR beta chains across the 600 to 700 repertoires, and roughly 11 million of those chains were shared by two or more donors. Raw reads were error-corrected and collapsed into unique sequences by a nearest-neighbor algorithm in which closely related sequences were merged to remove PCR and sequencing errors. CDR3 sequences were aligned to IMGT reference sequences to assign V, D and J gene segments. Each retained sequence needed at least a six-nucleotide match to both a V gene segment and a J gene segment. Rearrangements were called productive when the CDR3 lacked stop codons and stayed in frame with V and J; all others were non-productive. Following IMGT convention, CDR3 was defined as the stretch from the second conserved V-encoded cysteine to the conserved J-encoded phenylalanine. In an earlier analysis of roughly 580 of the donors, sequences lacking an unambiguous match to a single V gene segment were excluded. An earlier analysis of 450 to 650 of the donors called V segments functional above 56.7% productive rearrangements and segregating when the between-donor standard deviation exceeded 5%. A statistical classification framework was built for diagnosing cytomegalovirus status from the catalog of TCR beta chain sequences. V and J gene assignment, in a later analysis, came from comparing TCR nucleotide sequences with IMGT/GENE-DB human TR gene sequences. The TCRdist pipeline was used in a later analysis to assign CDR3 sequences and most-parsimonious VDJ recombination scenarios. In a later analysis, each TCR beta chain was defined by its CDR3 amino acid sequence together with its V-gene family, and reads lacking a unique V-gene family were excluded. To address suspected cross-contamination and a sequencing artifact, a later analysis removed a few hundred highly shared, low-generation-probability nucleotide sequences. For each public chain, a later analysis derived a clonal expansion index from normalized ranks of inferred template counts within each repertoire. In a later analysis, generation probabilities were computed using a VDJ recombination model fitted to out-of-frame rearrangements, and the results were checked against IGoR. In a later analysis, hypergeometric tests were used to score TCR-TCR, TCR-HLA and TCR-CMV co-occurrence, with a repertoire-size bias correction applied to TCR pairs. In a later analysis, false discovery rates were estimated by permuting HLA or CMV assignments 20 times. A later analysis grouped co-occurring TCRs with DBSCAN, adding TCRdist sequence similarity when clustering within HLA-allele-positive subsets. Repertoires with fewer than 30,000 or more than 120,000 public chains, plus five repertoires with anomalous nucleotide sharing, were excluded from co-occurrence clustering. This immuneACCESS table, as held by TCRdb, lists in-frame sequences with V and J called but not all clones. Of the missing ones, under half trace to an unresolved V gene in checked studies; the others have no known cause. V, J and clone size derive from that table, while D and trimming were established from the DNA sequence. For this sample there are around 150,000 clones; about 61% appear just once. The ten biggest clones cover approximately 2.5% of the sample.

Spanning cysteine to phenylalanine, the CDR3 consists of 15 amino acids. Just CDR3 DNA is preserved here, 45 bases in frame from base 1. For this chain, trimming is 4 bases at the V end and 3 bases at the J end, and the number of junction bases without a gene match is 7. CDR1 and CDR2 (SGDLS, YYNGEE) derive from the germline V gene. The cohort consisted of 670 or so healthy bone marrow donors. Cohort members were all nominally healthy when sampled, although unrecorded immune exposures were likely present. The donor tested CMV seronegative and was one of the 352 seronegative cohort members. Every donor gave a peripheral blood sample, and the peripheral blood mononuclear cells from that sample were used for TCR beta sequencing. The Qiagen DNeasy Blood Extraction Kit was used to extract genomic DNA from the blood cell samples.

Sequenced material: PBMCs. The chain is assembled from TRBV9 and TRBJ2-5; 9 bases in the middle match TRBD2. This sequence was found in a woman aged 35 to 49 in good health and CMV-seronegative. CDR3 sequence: CASSRRGGGEETQYF. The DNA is TGTGCCAGCAGCCGGAGGGGCGGGGGGGAAGAGACCCAGTACTTC.